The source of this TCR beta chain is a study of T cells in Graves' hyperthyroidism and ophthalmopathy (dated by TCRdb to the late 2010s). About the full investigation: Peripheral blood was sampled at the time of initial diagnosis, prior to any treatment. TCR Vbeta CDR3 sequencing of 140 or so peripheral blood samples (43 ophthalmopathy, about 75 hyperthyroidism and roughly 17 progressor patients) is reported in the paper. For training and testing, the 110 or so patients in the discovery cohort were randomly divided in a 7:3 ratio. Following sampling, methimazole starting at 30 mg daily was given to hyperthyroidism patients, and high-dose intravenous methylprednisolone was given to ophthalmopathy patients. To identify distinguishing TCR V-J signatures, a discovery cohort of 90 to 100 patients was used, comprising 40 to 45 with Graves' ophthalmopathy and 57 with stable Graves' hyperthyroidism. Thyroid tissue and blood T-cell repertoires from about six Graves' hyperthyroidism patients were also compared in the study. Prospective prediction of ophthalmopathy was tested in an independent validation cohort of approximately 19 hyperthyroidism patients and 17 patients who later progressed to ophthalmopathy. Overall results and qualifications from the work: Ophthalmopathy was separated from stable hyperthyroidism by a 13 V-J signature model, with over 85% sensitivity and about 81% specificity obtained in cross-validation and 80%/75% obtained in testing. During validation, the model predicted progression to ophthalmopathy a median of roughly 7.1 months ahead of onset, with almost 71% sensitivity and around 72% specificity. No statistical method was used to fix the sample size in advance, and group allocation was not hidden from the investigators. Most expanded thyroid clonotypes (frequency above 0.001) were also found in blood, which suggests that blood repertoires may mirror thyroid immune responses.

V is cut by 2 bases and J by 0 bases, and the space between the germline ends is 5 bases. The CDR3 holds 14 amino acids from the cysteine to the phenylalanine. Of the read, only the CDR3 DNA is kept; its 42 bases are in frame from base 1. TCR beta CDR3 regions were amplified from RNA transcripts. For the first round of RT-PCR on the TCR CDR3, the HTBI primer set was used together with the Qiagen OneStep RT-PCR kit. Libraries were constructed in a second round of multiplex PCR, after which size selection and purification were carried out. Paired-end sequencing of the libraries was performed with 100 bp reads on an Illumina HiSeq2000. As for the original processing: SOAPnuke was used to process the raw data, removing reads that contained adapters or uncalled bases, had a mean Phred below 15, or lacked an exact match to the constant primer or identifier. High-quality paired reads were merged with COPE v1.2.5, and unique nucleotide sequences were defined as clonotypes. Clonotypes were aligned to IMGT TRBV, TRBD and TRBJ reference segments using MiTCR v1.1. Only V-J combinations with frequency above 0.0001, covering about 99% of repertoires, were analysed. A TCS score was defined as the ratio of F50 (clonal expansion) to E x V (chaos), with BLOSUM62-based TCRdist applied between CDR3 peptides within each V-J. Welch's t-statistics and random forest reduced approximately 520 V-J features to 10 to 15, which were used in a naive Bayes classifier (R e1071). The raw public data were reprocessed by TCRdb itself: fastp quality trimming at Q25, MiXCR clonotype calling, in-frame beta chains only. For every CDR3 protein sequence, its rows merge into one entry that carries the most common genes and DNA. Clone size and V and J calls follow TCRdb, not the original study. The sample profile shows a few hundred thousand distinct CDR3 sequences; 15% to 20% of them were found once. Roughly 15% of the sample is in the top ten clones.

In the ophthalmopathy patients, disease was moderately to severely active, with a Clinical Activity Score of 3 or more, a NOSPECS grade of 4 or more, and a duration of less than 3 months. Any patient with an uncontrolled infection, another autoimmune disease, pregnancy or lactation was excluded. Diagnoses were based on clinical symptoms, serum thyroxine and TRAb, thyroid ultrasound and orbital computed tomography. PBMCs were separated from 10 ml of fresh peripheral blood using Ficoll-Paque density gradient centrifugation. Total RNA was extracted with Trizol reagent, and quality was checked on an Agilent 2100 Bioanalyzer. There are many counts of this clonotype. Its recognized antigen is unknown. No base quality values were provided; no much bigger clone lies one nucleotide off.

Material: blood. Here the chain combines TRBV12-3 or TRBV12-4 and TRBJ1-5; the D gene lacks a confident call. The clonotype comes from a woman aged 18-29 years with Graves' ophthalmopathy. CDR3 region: CASSLIDSNQPQHF. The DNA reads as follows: TGTGCCAGCAGTTTAATCGATAGCAATCAGCCCCAGCATTTT.